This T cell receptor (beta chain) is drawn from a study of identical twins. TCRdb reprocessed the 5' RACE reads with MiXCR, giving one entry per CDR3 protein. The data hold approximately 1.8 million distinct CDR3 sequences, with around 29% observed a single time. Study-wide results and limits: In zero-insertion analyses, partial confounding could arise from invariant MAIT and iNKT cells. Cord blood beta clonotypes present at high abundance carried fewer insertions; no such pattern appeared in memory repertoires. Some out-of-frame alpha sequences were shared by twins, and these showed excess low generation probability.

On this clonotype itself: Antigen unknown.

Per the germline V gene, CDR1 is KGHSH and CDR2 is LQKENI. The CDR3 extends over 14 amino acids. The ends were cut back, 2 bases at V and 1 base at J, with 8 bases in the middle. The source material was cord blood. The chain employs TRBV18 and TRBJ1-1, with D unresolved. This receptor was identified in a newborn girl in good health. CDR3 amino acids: CASSPAARNTEAFF. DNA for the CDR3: TGTGCCAGCTCACCAGCTGCCAGGAACACTGAAGCTTTCTTT.